Here is one T cell receptor (beta chain) with its context. The sample belongs to a study of technical replicates of blood from a few donors. Here immunoSEQ multiplex PCR was the method, and the copy in TCRdb shows in-frame clones only, minus some. The sample records 55,000 to 75,000 clones, 90% to 95% being singletons. Germline loops: CDR1 KGHSH, CDR2 LQKENI. V lost 4 bases, J lost 2 bases, and 10 bases stayed unmatched. The CDR3 covers 16 residues. The chain recombines TRBV18 with TRBJ2-5, with 7 bases fitting TRBD2. The receptor was derived from a human donor in good health. Some clones in this sample may be carry-over from other donors' samples. Sequencing was done on a sample of PBMCs. The CDR3 region is CASSQDGNSGQETQYF. DNA of the CDR3: TGTGCCAGCTCACAAGACGGTAATAGCGGGCAAGAGACCCAGTACTTC.